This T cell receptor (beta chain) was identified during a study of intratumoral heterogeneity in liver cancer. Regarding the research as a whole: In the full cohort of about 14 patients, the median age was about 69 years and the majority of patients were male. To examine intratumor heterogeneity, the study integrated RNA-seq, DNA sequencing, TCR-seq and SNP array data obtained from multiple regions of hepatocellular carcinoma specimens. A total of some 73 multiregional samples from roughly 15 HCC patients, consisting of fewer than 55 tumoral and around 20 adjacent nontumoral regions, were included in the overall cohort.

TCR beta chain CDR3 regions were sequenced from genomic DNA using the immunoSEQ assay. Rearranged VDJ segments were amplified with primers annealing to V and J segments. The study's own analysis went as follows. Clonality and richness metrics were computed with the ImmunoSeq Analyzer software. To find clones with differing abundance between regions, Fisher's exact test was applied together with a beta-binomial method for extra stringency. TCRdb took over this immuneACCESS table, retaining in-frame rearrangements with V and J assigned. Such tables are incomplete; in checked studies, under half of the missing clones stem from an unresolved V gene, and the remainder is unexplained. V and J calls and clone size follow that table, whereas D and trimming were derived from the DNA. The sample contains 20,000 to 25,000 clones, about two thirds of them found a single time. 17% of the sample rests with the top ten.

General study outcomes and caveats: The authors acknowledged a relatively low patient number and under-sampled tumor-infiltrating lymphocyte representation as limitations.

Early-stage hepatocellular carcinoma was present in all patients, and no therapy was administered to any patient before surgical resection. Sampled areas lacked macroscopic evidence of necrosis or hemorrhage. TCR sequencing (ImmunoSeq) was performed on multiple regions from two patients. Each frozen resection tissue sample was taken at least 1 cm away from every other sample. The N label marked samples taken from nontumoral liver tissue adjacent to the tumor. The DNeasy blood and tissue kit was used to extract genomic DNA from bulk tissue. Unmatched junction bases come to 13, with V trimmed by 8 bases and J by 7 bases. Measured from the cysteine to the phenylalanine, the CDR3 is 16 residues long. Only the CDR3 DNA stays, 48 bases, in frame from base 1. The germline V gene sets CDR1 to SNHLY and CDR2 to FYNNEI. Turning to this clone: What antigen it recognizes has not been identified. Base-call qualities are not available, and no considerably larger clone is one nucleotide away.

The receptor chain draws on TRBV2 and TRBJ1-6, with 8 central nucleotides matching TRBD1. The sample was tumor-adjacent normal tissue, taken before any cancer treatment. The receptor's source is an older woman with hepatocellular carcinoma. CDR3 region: CASAQGAPTWNSPLHF. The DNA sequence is TGTGCCAGCGCCCAGGGGGCGCCTACGTGGAATTCACCCCTCCACTTT.